This TCR beta chain was captured in a study of CD8 T cells in Susac syndrome. This CDR3 is built from 15 residues. The V segment lost 5 bases and the J segment 3 bases; nucleotides outside the gene matches: 10. Germline CDR1 reads SGHAT; CDR2 reads FQNNGV. With random hexamers, about 0.5 to 1 ug RNA was reverse transcribed. In TCRdb, the immunoSEQ multiplex PCR reads were re-called with MiXCR into one record per CDR3 protein. This sample yields 300,000 or so distinct CDR3 sequences, of which about 90% are seen a single time; approximately 0.065% belongs to the top ten. The chain links TRBV11-2 to TRBJ2-7; 7 bases line up with TRBD1. This receptor was obtained from a human donor with multiple sclerosis. Sequencing used CD4+ T cells from PBMCs. The CDR3 sequence: CASSQRKQGNYEQYF. The DNA of the CDR3 is TGTGCCAGCAGCCAACGAAAACAGGGGAACTACGAGCAGTACTTC.